This passage covers 18 T cell receptor beta chains from one sample sequenced in a study of T-cell reconstitution after alpha-beta-depleted transplantation in children. The TCRbeta library was prepared with unique molecular identifiers. TCRdb redid the calling of the PCR reads with MiXCR, one entry per CDR3 protein. In the table there are 450,000 to 550,000 distinct CDR3 sequences, approximately 10% of which are singletons. This material consisted of PBMCs, mostly from graft donor cells, taken 180 days after TCRalphabeta/CD19-depleted stem cell transplant. These receptors were collected from a female patient aged 2-9 years who had a stem cell transplant for aplastic anemia, so the T cells may come from the graft donor.

This CDR3 is CASSTRSSRETQYF. The CDR3 DNA sequence: TGCGCCAGCAGCACCCGGTCTTCCCGGGAGACCCAGTACTTC. This chain connects TRBV5-1 to TRBJ2-5; D is undetermined. Trimming stripped 4 bases from V and 5 bases from J, with 15 bases between. Germline V gene sequence: CDR1 SGHRS, CDR2 YFSETQ. This CDR3 contains 14 residues.

This clonotype came up many times. The rearrangement joins TRBV21-1 to TRBJ2-1. TRBV21-1 is a known pseudogene. The CDR3 runs to 17 residues. CDR3 nucleotide sequence: TGTGCCAGCAGCAAACTTATCGGTGGAAGCTCCTACAATGAGCAGTTCTTC. Its protein product is CASSKLIGGSSYNEQFF.

The chain has TRBV7-9 and TRBJ1-1; D may be TRBD1 (6 bases). The CDR3 extends over 16 amino acids. V dropped 1 base and J dropped 11 bases, with 23 bases sitting between them. In germline, CDR1 is SEHNR, CDR2 FQNEAQ (reference sequence). The CDR3 sequence: CASSLGPGGQTFGAFF. The CDR3, as DNA: TGTGCCAGCAGCTTAGGGCCGGGAGGACAGACGTTTGGGGCTTTCTTT.

The sample holds a few counts of this clonotype. This sequence joins TRBV20-1 and TRBJ2-1; D is undetermined. Trimming took 3 bases from V and 0 from J, leaving 18 bases between them. There are 17 residues in the CDR3. The germline V gene has CDR1 DFQATT and CDR2 SNEGSKA (reference sequence). CDR3 protein: CSASPLRLANSYNEQFF. The CDR3, as DNA: TGCAGTGCTAGCCCATTAAGATTGGCTAACTCCTACAATGAGCAGTTCTTC.

The rearrangement uses TRBV7-7 and TRBJ2-6; D may be TRBD1 or TRBD2 (5 bases each). V shed 5 bases and J shed 4 bases, with 12 bases lying between them. CDR1 and CDR2 from the germline V gene are SSHAT and FNYEAQ (reference sequence). The CDR3 has 15 residues. CDR3 coding DNA: TGTGCCAGCAGCGCCCTCGGGGCCGGGGCCAACGTCCTGACTTTC. Protein: CASSALGAGANVLTF.

The chain joins TRBV6-2 or TRBV6-3 to TRBJ2-1, with TRBD2 identical over 10 bases. V gave up 6 bases and J gave up 6 bases; unmatched junction bases: 8. Germline-derived CDR1 and CDR2 are MNHEY and SVGEGT. CDR3 length: 15 amino acids. Written as DNA, the CDR3 is TGTGCCAGCAGCCGAGCCGGGACTAGCGTCAATGAGCAGTTCTTC. Protein product: CASSRAGTSVNEQFF.

This clonotype was detected many times. The rearrangement uses TRBV20-1 and TRBJ2-1; D not certain. V dropped 0 bases and J dropped 1 base, with 7 bases sitting between them. From germline, CDR1 is DFQATT and CDR2 SNEGSKA (reference sequence). The CDR3 contains 14 residues. The CDR3 coding sequence is TGCAGTGCTAGAGATCAGAGGTCCTACAATGAGCAGTTCTTC. Amino acid sequence: CSARDQRSYNEQFF.

The gene calls are TRBV7-9 and TRBJ1-2, with 8 bases aligning to TRBD1. This CDR3 is built from 16 residues. V lost 4 bases and J lost 4; bases outside the gene matches: 11. Germline V gene lookup returns CDR1 SEHNR and CDR2 FQNEAQ (reference sequence). The CDR3 protein is CASSWVHRTGIYGYTF. In DNA form, the CDR3 reads TGTGCCAGCAGCTGGGTTCACCGGACAGGGATCTATGGCTACACCTTC.

This clonotype occurred a few times. This chain connects TRBV5-6 to TRBJ2-3, with D unresolved. The CDR3 runs to 15 residues. Germline lookup yields CDR1 SGHDT and CDR2 YYEEEE. The V end lost 2 bases, the J end lost 0 bases, and 10 bases lay between the germline ends. The chain's CDR3 is CASSFPLASTDTQYF. CDR3 nucleotide sequence: TGTGCCAGCAGCTTCCCTTTGGCTAGCACAGATACGCAGTATTTT.

A few counts support this clonotype. The chain joins TRBV7-6 to TRBJ2-7; TRBD2 aligns across 7 bases. The CDR3 is 16 amino acids. Looked up from germline, CDR1 is SGHVS and CDR2 is FNYEAQ. With 4 bases clipped from V and 0 bases from J, the junction kept 9 bases outside the gene matches. The CDR3, as DNA: TGTGCCAGCAGCTCCATCGGGGGGTCCCTCTCCTACGAGCAGTACTTC. It specifies CASSSIGGSLSYEQYF.

This clonotype showed up just a few times. J is TRBJ2-1 and V is TRBV5-1; the match to TRBD1 covers 7 bases. The CDR3 is 15 residues long. The V segment lost 2 bases and the J segment 5 bases; nucleotides outside the gene matches: 7. CDR1 SGHRS and CDR2 YFSETQ come from the germline V gene. This CDR3 is CASSFSGTANNEQFF. The CDR3 DNA is TGCGCCAGCAGCTTCTCCGGGACAGCGAACAATGAGCAGTTCTTC.

This clonotype has only a few counts. The rearrangement uses TRBV7-8 and TRBJ2-7; D is ambiguous. V was clipped by 2 bases and J by 1 base, with 9 bases between them. CDR1 and CDR2 (germline): SGHVS, FQNEAQ. The CDR3 sequence is 14 residues long. CDR3 in DNA: TGTGCCAGCAGCTTAATCGGCAGATCCTACGAGCAGTACGTC. Protein sequence: CASSLIGRSYEQYV.

In its sample, this clonotype was seen a few times. This chain joins TRBV20-1 and TRBJ2-1, with 9 bases lining up with TRBD2. Losses at the gene ends were 2 bases for V and 0 bases for J; bases not matched to a gene: 5. From germline, CDR1 is DFQATT and CDR2 SNEGSKA (reference sequence). CDR3 length: 16 residues. The DNA of the CDR3 is TGCAGTGCTAGACGCCGCGGGAGGGGCTCCTACAATGAGCAGTTCTTC. Residues: CSARRRGRGSYNEQFF.

This clonotype was counted only a few times. The V gene is TRBV7-9, the J gene TRBJ1-5; D gene ambiguous. The CDR3 covers 12 residues. CDR1 and CDR2 (germline): SEHNR, FQNEAQ (reference sequence). V lost 5 bases and J lost 3, with 5 bases in between. The CDR3 bases are TGTGCCAGCAGCCCCTACAATCAGCCCCAGCATTTT. It is translated as CASSPYNQPQHF.

The gene calls are TRBV6-5 and TRBJ1-3, with D hard to call. In germline, CDR1 is MNHEY, CDR2 SVGAGI. The CDR3 totals 16 residues. V was clipped by 0 bases and J by 0 bases, with 9 bases between them. The CDR3 loop reads CASSYSPGVSGNTIYF. CDR3 bases: TGTGCCAGCAGTTACTCCCCCGGGGTCTCTGGAAACACCATATATTTT.

The J gene is TRBJ2-2, the V gene TRBV12-5; no reliable D call. CDR3 length: 13 amino acids. V was trimmed by 0 bases and J by 6 bases, leaving 5 bases between them. CDR1 LGHNT and CDR2 FRNRAP come from the germline V gene. CDR3 residues: CASGLVFPGELFF. The CDR3 region has the DNA TGTGCTAGTGGTTTGGTATTCCCCGGGGAGCTGTTTTTT.

This chain uses TRBV20-1 with TRBJ2-5; D call uncertain. The CDR3 has 15 amino acids. Germline V gene data show CDR1 as DFQATT and CDR2 as SNEGSKA (reference sequence). V was cut by 3 bases and J by 5 bases, with 19 bases left in between. Written as DNA, the CDR3 is TGCAGTGCTAGGTTGCCGTGGACCGACTGGGAGACCCAGTACTTC. This translates into CSARLPWTDWETQYF.

This clonotype was found a few times. V usage is TRBV19 and J usage is TRBJ1-4; D unresolved. Trimming cost V 9 bases and J 8 bases, with 19 bases left between them. Germline CDR1 is LNHDA and CDR2 is SQIVND (reference sequence). This CDR3 has 14 residues. CDR3 DNA sequence: TGTGCCAGCGACACCGGGGTCATAAGGGAAAAACTGTTTTTT. Translation: CASDTGVIREKLFF.